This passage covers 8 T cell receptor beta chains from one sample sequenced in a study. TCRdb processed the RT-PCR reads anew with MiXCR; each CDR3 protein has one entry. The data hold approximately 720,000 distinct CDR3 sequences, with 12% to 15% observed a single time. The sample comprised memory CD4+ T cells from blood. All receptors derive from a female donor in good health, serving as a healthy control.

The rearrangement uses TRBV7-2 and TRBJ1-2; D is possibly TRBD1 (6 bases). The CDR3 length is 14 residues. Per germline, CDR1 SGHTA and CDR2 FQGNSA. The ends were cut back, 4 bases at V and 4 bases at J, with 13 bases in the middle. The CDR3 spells CASSSGEKLYGYTF. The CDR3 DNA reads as TGTGCCAGCAGCTCAGGGGAGAAGCTCTATGGCTACACCTTC.

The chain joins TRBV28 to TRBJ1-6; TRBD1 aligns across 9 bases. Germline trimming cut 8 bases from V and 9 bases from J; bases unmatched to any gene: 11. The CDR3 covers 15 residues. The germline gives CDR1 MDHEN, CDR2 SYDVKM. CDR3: CASGPGQGFTSPLHF. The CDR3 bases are TGTGCCAGCGGACCTGGACAGGGGTTTACTTCACCCCTCCACTTT. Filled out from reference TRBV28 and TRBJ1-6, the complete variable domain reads DVKVTQSSRYLVKRTGEKVFLECVQDMDHENMFWYRQDPGLGLRLIYFSYDVKMKEKGDIPEGYSVSREKKERFSLILESASTNQTSMYLCASGPGQGFTSPLHFGNGTRLTVT.

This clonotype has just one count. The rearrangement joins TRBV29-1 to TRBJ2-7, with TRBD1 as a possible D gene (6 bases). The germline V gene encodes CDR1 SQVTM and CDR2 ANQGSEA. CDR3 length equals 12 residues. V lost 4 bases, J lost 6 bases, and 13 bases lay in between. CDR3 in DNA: TGCAGCGTTGGAGGACAGCCCCGCGAGCAGTACTTC. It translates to CSVGGQPREQYF.

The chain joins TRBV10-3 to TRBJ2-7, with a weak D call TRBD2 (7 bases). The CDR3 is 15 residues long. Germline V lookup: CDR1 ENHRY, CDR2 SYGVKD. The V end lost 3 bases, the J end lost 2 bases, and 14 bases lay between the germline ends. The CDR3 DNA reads TGTGCCATCAGTGACGGGGGGACATTTGCCTACGAGCAGTACTTC. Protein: CAISDGGTFAYEQYF.

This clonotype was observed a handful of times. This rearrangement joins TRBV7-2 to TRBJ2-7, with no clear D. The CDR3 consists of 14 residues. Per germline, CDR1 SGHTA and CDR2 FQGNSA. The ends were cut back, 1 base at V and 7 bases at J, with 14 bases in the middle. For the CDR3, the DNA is TGTGCCAGCAGCTTAGACTATGCGTTTGGAGAGCAGTACTTC. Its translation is CASSLDYAFGEQYF.

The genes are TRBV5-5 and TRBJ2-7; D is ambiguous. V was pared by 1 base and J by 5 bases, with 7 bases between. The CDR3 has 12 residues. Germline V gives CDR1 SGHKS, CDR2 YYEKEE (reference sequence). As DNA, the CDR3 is TGTGCCAGCAGCTTGATCCGCAACGAGCAGTACTTC. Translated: CASSLIRNEQYF. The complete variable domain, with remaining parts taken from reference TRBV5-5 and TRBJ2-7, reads DAGVTQSPTHLIKTRGQQVTLRCSPISGHKSVSWYQQVLGQGPQFIFQYYEKEERGRGNFPDRFSARQFPNYSSELNVNALLLGDSALYLCASSLIRNEQYFGPGTRLTVT.

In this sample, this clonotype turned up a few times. DNA of the CDR3: TGTGCCAGCAGCTTGGAGGGGTACATTCAGTACTTC. Protein sequence: CASSLEGYIQYF. The chain employs TRBV7-2 and TRBJ2-4, with D perhaps matching TRBD2 (6 bases). CDR1 is SGHTA, CDR2 FQGNSA, per germline. Between the trimmed V and J ends, which lost 3 bases and 8 bases, there was a span of 8 bases. The length of the CDR3 is 12 residues.

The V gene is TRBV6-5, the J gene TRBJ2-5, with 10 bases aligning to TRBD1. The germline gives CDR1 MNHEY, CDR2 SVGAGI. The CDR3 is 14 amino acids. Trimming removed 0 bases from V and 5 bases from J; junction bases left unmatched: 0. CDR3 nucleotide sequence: TGTGCCAGCAGTTACTCGGACAGGGGGGAGACCCAGTACTTC. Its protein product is CASSYSDRGETQYF.